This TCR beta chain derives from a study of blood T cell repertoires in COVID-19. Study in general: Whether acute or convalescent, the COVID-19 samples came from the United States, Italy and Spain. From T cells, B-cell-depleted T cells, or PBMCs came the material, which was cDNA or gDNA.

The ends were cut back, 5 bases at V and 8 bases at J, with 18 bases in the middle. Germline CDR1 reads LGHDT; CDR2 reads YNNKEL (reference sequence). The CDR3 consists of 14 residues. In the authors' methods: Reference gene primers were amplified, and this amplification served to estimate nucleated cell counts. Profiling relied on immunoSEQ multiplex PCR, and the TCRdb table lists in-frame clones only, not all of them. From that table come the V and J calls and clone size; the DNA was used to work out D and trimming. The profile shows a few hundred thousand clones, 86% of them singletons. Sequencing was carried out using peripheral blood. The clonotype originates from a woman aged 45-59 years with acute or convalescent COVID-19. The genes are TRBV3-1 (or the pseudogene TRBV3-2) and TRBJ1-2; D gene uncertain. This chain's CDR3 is CASSGRGFFGGYTF. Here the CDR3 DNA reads TGTGCCAGCAGCGGACGAGGGTTTTTCGGCGGCTACACCTTC.